These 17 T cell receptor beta chains came from one sample sequenced in a study of T cell repertoires in cytomegalovirus infection. MiXCR, run by TCRdb on the reads, gives a single entry per CDR3 protein. The sample records 650,000 to 900,000 distinct CDR3 sequences, over 25% being singletons. These receptors have no identified antigens. Material: cultured CD8+ T cells from PBMCs, obtained from culture after CMV antigen stimulation. The source of these receptors is a human donor in good health (CMV status not recorded). Some clones in this sample may be carry-over from other donors' samples.

The V and J genes are TRBV27 and TRBJ2-1, with D perhaps matching TRBD1 (6 bases). The V end was cut by 0 bases, the J end by 7 bases, with 10 bases between. Germline lookup yields CDR1 MNHEY and CDR2 SMNVEV (reference sequence). This CDR3 spans 14 amino acids. CDR3 bases: TGTGCCAGCAGTTTATCCCCCAGGGGAAATGAGCAGTTCTTC. The encoded protein is CASSLSPRGNEQFF.

A word on this clonotype: Mismatch with germline at one junction end may stem from a read error. The V and J genes are TRBV18 and TRBJ1-6; the D gene is possibly TRBD1 (6 bases). Germline V CDR1 and CDR2: KGHSH, LQKENI. The CDR3 totals 14 residues. The CDR3 region is CASSPLQGDSPLHF. The CDR3 DNA reads TGTGCCAGTTCACCTTTACAGGGCGATTCACCCCTCCACTTT.

This clonotype was detected a few times. V gene TRBV10-3 combines with J gene TRBJ1-3; D is perhaps TRBD1 (6 bases). The CDR3 consists of 15 residues. Germline lookup yields CDR1 ENHRY and CDR2 SYGVKD. V was cut by 6 bases and J by 2 bases, with 14 bases left in between. As DNA, the CDR3 is TGTGCCATCAGCTCGACAGGCGAACCTGGAAACACCATATATTTT. Translated, it gives CAISSTGEPGNTIYF.

CDR3 nucleotide sequence: TGTGCCAGCAGACGGGCGGACGGTGTCTATGGCTACACCTTC. Protein sequence: CASRRADGVYGYTF. This chain uses TRBV6-6 with TRBJ1-2; no definite D call. The V gene lost 6 bases and the J gene lost 4 bases, with 15 bases spanning the gap. CDR1 is MNHNY and CDR2 is SVGAGI in the germline V gene (reference sequence). This CDR3 comprises 14 residues.

The chain couples TRBV2 to TRBJ2-7; 14 bases line up with TRBD2. The V segment lost 3 bases and the J segment 3 bases; nucleotides outside the gene matches: 10. Germline V gene sequence: CDR1 SNHLY, CDR2 FYNNEI. The CDR3 length is 18 residues. CDR3: CASSDLGLAGDEGYEQYV. The CDR3 DNA reads as TGTGCCAGCAGTGACCTGGGACTAGCGGGGGACGAGGGCTACGAGCAGTACGTC.

This clonotype has a handful of counts. The CDR3 protein is CASSQDPQAGLYNEQFF. The CDR3 DNA sequence: TGTGCCAGCAGCCAAGACCCGCAAGCGGGGCTCTACAATGAGCAGTTCTTC. V is TRBV3-1 and J is TRBJ2-1; 7 bases line up with TRBD2. The CDR3 consists of 17 residues. Germline V lookup: CDR1 LGHDT, CDR2 YNNKEL (reference sequence). Trimming removed 0 bases from V and 3 bases from J; junction bases left unmatched: 8.

This clonotype has just a few counts. The chain is built from TRBV27 and TRBJ2-5; the match to TRBD2 covers 7 bases. The CDR3 has 13 residues. Trimming removed 6 bases from V and 7 bases from J; junction bases left unmatched: 8. Looked up from germline, CDR1 is MNHEY and CDR2 is SMNVEV (reference sequence). CDR3 sequence reads: CASRLTSYGTQYF. The CDR3 DNA follows: TGTGCCAGCAGATTGACTAGCTACGGGACCCAGTACTTC.

This chain links TRBV10-3 with TRBJ2-5; perhaps TRBD1 as D (6 bases). The germline gives CDR1 ENHRY, CDR2 SYGVKD. There are 15 residues in the CDR3. With 0 bases removed from V and 4 bases from J, the gap between germline ends came to 12 bases. CDR3 sequence: CAISESGSRGETQYF. CDR3 bases: TGTGCCATCAGTGAGTCGGGCAGCAGGGGAGAGACCCAGTACTTC.

On this clonotype: Its ends do not fully match the called genes, so a read error is possible. The genes are TRBV6-2 or TRBV6-3 and TRBJ1-1, with 7 bases fitting TRBD1. Per the germline V gene, CDR1 is MNHEY and CDR2 is SVGEGT. The CDR3 runs 15 residues. The DNA for the CDR3 is TGTACCAGCAGTTACTCGATACAGGGGAGAACTGAAGCTTTCTTT. Its protein product is CTSSYSIQGRTEAFF.

The rearrangement uses TRBV25-1 and TRBJ1-1; D may be TRBD1 (6 bases). The germline V and J ends were trimmed by 7 bases and 5 bases, with 14 bases remaining between them. The CDR3 extends over 13 amino acids. Germline CDR1 and CDR2: MGHDK and SYGVNS. CDR3 protein: CASTPGHWTEAFF. The CDR3 region has the DNA TGTGCCAGCACCCCGGGACACTGGACTGAAGCTTTCTTT.

This clonotype has just one count. A read error may produce the germline difference seen at one junction end. The chain employs TRBV15 and TRBJ2-2; maybe TRBD1 (6 bases). Germline CDR1 is LNHNV and CDR2 is YYDKDF (reference sequence). This CDR3 has 17 amino acids. CDR3: CATNRDFGTLNTGELFF. The CDR3 DNA is TGTGCCACCAACAGAGATTTCGGGACACTTAACACCGGGGAGCTGTTTTTT.

This chain links TRBV12-5 with TRBJ2-1; D call uncertain. This CDR3 comprises 14 residues. Germline V gives CDR1 LGHNT, CDR2 FRNRAP. V was pared by 5 bases and J by 2 bases, with 10 bases between. The CDR3: CASGSGLPYNEQFF. As DNA, the CDR3 is TGTGCTAGTGGTAGTGGGCTTCCCTACAATGAGCAGTTCTTC.

The chain couples TRBV7-4 to TRBJ1-2; 7 bases map to TRBD1. The CDR3 sequence is 14 residues long. Germline V gene data show CDR1 as SGHVT and CDR2 as SQSDAQ. V lost 5 bases to trimming and J lost 5 bases; unmatched junction nucleotides: 8. CDR3 sequence reads: CASSPSGGVYGYTF. The CDR3 bases are TGTGCCAGCAGCCCCTCAGGGGGGGTATATGGCTACACCTTC.

The chain joins TRBV7-9 to TRBJ1-1, with TRBD1 matching over 9 bases. This CDR3 is 15 amino acids long. Germline V gene lookup returns CDR1 SEHNR and CDR2 FQNEAQ (reference sequence). The ends lost 5 bases at V and 5 bases at J; junction bases unmatched: 9. CDR3 nucleotide sequence: TGTGCCAGCAGCACACTACCGGGACAGGGTACTGAAGCTTTCTTT. Amino acid sequence: CASSTLPGQGTEAFF.

At least ten counts were recorded for this clonotype. The chain couples TRBV7-9 to TRBJ2-1; 7 bases match TRBD2. V trimming: 6 bases; J trimming: 2 bases; junction bases outside the gene matches: 7. The CDR3 is made up of 15 amino acids. Per germline, CDR1 SEHNR and CDR2 FQNEAQ (reference sequence). The CDR3 DNA reads as TGTGCCAGCAGTTCTCCCGGGACTACCTACAATGAGCAGTTCTTC. Translation: CASSSPGTTYNEQFF. The full variable domain, rest sourced from reference TRBV7-9 and TRBJ2-1, is DTGVSQNPRHKITKRGQNVTFRCDPISEHNRLYWYRQTLGQGPEFLTYFQNEAQLEKSRLLSDRFSAERPKGSFSTLEIQRTEQGDSAMYLCASSSPGTTYNEQFFGPGTRLTVL.

In this sample, this clonotype turned up a few times. V and J are TRBV12-3 or TRBV12-4 and TRBJ1-3; D is unresolved. The CDR3 totals 14 residues. Between the trimmed V and J ends, which lost 5 bases and 0 bases, there was a span of 8 bases. The CDR3 region is CASSVTVSGNTIYF. The CDR3, as DNA: TGTGCCAGCAGTGTGACGGTCTCTGGAAACACCATATATTTT.

In its sample, this clonotype was seen many times. In DNA form, the CDR3 reads TGTGCCAGCAGCCCGTCGGCTGGGGCGAATGAGCAGTTCTTC. It encodes CASSPSAGANEQFF. The chain is built from TRBV7-2 and TRBJ2-1; tentatively, D is TRBD1 (5 bases). The germline V gene has CDR1 SGHTA and CDR2 FQGNSA. CDR3 length equals 14 residues. Deletions cut 5 bases from V and 7 bases from J, with 15 bases between.